These T cell receptor beta chains were read from a single sample in a study of T cell responses to AZD1222 COVID-19 vaccine. Sequencing used immunoSEQ multiplex PCR; TCRdb keeps in-frame clones, though not all of them. The sample contains roughly 140,000 clones, about 90% of which appear only once. The sequences come from peripheral blood, collected on day 0 of AZD1222 vaccination. All receptors come from an adult in good health. The CDR3 runs from the conserved cysteine through the conserved F or W. Fields, in order: V gene, J gene, clone size, D gene, CDR3 DNA, CDR3 protein. The D gene is left open where the match is weak. Clone size is given for some rows only: seen once, a few or many times, or a class if the clone is expanded.

TRBV19	TRBJ1-1	NA	NA	TGTGCCAGTAGTTTGACAGAGAACACTGAAGCTTTCTTT	CASSLTENTEAFF
TRBV19	TRBJ1-1	NA	TRBD1	TGTGCCAGTAGTCTCAGACAGGGGGCCCCACTAGTGCGAACTGAAGCTTTCTTT	CASSLRQGAPLVRTEAFF
TRBV5-6	TRBJ1-3	NA	NA	TGTGCCAGCAGCTGGGCGGGGGTAAACACCATATATTTT	CASSWAGVNTIYF
TRBV19	TRBJ2-3	NA	TRBD2	TGTGCCAGCGGGAGGAGCACAGATACGCAGTATTTT	CASGRSTDTQYF
TRBV28	TRBJ2-1	NA	TRBD2	TGTGCCAGCAGTTCCGGACTAGCCTCCAATGAGCAGTTCTTC	CASSSGLASNEQFF
TRBV6-5	TRBJ2-7	NA	NA	TGTGCCAGCAGCTGGGACCGAGGCTCCTACGAGCAGTACTTC	CASSWDRGSYEQYF
TRBV11-3	TRBJ2-1	NA	NA	TGTGCCAGCAGCTTAGGATTGTACAATGAGCAGTTCTTC	CASSLGLYNEQFF
TRBV5-1	TRBJ2-2	NA	NA	TGCGCCAGCAGCTTGGTCGGGAGTCCCACCGGGGAGCTGTTTTTT	CASSLVGSPTGELFF
TRBV27	TRBJ2-1	NA	NA	TGTGCCAGCAGCGGGACAAACGTTCGGAATGAGCAGTTCTTC	CASSGTNVRNEQFF
TRBV15	TRBJ1-5	NA	NA	TGTGCCACCAGCGGAGAAGGAGACAGGATTGCCAGGCATTTT	CATSGEGDRIARHF
TRBV21-1	TRBJ2-7	NA	NA	TGTGCCAGCAGCAAAGAAGGGGAGCAGTACTTC	CASSKEGEQYF
TRBV7-3	TRBJ2-1	NA	TRBD2	TGTGCCAGCAGCAAAGGGGCGTTAGCGGGTAACAATGAGCAGTTCTTC	CASSKGALAGNNEQFF
TRBV4-1	TRBJ1-1	NA	TRBD1	TGCGCCAGCAGCCCTGGACAGGGGCCCGTGAACACTGAAGCTTTCTTT	CASSPGQGPVNTEAFF
TRBV19	TRBJ1-1	once	NA	TGTGCCAGTAGTATAAGTGAATACACTGAAGCTTTCTTT	CASSISEYTEAFF
TRBV15	TRBJ2-7	NA	TRBD2	TGTGCCACCAGCAGAGGACTAGCGGTGGTCGCCGGGAACGAGCAGTACTTC	CATSRGLAVVAGNEQYF
TRBV10-1	TRBJ1-5	few	NA	TGCGCCAGCAGTGATCTCATAGTTAATCAGCCCCAGCATTTT	CASSDLIVNQPQHF
TRBV6-1	TRBJ2-7	NA	TRBD2	TGTGCCAGCAGTGATGGGGGAGGGACTAGCCCCTACGAGCAGTACTTC	CASSDGGGTSPYEQYF
TRBV7-2	TRBJ2-1	NA	NA	TGTGCCAGCAGCTTAGGGACAGCGAATGAGCAGTTCTTC	CASSLGTANEQFF
TRBV2	TRBJ2-1	NA	NA	TGTGCCAGCAGTTGGTCGTCCAATGAGCAGTTCTTC	CASSWSSNEQFF
TRBV11-1	TRBJ2-5	NA	NA	TGTGCCAGCAGCTTACAGGGGCAAGGTCCGGAGACCCAGTACTTC	CASSLQGQGPETQYF
TRBV7-2	TRBJ1-2	NA	NA	TGTGCCAGCAGTCCTAACCAGGGGAGGACCTACACCTTC	CASSPNQGRTYTF
TRBV4-1	TRBJ2-7	NA	NA	TGCGCCAGCAGCCTGACAGCGCCCTCCTACGAGCAGTACTTC	CASSLTAPSYEQYF
TRBV5-5	TRBJ1-4	NA	TRBD1	TGTGCCAGCAGCTTGGAGGGGGCCCCTGGTGAAAAACTGTTTTTT	CASSLEGAPGEKLFF
TRBV10-3	TRBJ1-1	NA	NA	TGTGCCATCAGTGAAGGGAGCCGGCCGTTCACTGAAGCTTTCTTT	CAISEGSRPFTEAFF
TRBV9	TRBJ2-1	NA	TRBD2	TGTGCCAGCAGCGTCGGGACTAGCGGGAGGGCCTCTGCCCCTGAGCAGTTCTTC	CASSVGTSGRASAPEQFF
TRBV14	TRBJ2-2	NA	TRBD2	TGTGCCAGCAGCCAATTTTTAGGACTAGCGGGAGTGACCGGGGAGCTGTTTTTT	CASSQFLGLAGVTGELFF
TRBV5-8	TRBJ2-5	NA	TRBD1	TGTGCCAGCAGTATTGACAGGGTGGAGACCCAGTACTTC	CASSIDRVETQYF
TRBV9	TRBJ2-1	NA	TRBD2	TGTGCCAGCAGCGTACTAGCGGGGAACAATGAGCAGTTCTTC	CASSVLAGNNEQFF
TRBV28	TRBJ1-5	NA	NA	TGTGCCAGCAGTGGCGGGCAGGGCAATCAGCCCCAGCATTTT	CASSGGQGNQPQHF